The clone carrying this T cell receptor (beta chain) was seen once. Its antigen is currently unknown. The sample originates from a study of identical twins. CDR3 length: 16 amino acids. With V trimmed by 1 base and J by 0 bases, 3 bases remained unmatched. The germline V gene has CDR1 SGHTA and CDR2 FQGTGA. TCRdb reanalysed the 5' RACE reads using MiXCR and keeps one entry per CDR3 protein. The table lists fewer than 500,000 distinct CDR3 sequences, approximately 24% of them singletons. Study results and limitations: Fewer insertions marked abundant cord blood beta clonotypes; young adult naive trended weakly, memory not at all.

This sample was shared with a second study, whose subject was T cells expressing NK-cell markers.

This TCR derives from a woman younger than 30 in good health. The chain combines TRBV7-3 with TRBJ2-1, with TRBD2 matching over 7 bases. The sequenced material came from CD4+ T cells sorted from blood. Here the CDR3 reads CASSLMGGGSYNEQFF. The CDR3 DNA reads as TGTGCCAGCAGCTTAATGGGCGGGGGCTCCTACAATGAGCAGTTCTTC.